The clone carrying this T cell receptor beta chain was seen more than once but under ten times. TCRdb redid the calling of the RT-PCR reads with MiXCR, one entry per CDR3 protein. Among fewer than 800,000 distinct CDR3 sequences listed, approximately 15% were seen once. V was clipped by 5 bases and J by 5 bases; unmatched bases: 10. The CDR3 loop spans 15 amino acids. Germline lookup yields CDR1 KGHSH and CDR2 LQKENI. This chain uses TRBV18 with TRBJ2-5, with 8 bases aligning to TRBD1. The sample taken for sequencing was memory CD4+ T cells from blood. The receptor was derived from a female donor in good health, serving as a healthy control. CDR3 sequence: CASSRGTGQVETQYF. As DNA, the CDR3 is TGTGCCAGCTCAAGAGGGACAGGACAAGTTGAGACCCAGTACTTC.